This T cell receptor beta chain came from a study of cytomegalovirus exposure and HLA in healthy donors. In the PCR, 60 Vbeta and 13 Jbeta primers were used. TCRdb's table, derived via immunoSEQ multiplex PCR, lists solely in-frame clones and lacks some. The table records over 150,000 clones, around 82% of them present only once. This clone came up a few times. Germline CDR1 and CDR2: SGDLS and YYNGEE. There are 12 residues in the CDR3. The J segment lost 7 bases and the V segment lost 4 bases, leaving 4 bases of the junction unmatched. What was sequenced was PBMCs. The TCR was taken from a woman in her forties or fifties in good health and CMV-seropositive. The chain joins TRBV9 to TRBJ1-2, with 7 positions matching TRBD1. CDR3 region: CASSPNRGGYTF. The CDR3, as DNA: TGTGCCAGCAGCCCTAACAGGGGTGGCTACACCTTC.